The text below deals with one TCR beta chain. The data originate from a study of shared T cell receptors in the human thymus. TCRdb's table, derived via immunoSEQ multiplex PCR, lists solely in-frame clones and lacks some. The sample shows roughly 710,000 clones, approximately 83% of them seen only once. In addition, the sample was reused for a study of human thymus T cells. Turning to that study: Overlap was high between thymic repertoires from unrelated individuals, as reported in related research.

This receptor was identified in a girl in the first two years of life with a congenital heart defect. Sequenced: thymocytes.

The CDR3 region has the DNA TGTGCCAGCAGCCCCCAGAGGCACGGCTACACCTTC. It codes for CASSPQRHGYTF. The genes are TRBV9 and TRBJ1-2; D unclear. The germline V gene encodes CDR1 SGDLS and CDR2 YYNGEE. Trimming left V 4 bases short and J 8 bases short, with 12 bases between. The CDR3 is made up of 12 amino acids.